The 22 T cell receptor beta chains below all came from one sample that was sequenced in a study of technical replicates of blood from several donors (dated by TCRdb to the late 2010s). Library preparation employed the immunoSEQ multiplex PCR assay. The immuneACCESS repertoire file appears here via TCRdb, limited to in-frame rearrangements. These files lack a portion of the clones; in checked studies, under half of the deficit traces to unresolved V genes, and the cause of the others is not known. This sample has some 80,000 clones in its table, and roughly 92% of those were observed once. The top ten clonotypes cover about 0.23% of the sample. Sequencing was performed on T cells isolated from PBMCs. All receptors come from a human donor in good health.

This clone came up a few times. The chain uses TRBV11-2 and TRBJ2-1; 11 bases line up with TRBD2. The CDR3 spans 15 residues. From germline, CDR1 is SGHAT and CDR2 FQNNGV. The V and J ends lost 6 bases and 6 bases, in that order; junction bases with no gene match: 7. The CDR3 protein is CASRPALAGVNEQFF. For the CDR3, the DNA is TGTGCCAGCAGGCCCGCACTAGCGGGAGTCAATGAGCAGTTCTTC. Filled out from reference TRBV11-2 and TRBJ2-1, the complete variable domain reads EAGVAQSPRYKIIEKRQSVAFWCNPISGHATLYWYQQILGQGPKLLIQFQNNGVVDDSQLPKDRFSAERLKGVDSTLKIQPAKLEDSAVYLCASRPALAGVNEQFFGPGTRLTVL.

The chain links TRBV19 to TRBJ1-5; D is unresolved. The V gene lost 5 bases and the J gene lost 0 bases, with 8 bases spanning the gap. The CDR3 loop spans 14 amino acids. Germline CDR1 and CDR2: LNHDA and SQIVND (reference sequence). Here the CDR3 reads CASSSEFSNQPQHF. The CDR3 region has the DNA TGTGCCAGTAGTTCCGAGTTTAGCAATCAGCCCCAGCATTTT.

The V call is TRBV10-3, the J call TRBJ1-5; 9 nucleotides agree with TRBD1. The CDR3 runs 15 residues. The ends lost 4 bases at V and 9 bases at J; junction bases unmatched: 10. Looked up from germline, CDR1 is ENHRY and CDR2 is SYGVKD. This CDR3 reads CAISGVDRGPLPQHF. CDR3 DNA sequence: TGTGCCATCAGTGGGGTGGACAGGGGACCCTTGCCCCAGCATTTT.

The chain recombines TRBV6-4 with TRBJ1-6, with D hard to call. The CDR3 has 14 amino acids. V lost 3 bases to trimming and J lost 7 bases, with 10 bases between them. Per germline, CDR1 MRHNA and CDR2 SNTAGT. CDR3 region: CASSESGGNSPLHF. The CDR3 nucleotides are TGTGCCAGCAGTGAATCCGGAGGGAATTCACCCCTCCACTTT.

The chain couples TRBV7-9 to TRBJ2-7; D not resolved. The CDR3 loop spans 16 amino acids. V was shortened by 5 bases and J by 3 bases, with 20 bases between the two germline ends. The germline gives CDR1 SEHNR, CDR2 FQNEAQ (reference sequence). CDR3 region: CASSPLPGSSVYEQYF. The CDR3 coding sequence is TGTGCCAGCAGCCCACTTCCCGGGTCCTCGGTCTACGAGCAGTACTTC.

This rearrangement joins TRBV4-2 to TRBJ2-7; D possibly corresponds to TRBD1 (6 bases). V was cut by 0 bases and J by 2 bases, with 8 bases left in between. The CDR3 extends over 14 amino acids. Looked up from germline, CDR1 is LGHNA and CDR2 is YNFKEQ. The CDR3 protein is CASSQETGPYEQYF. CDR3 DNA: TGTGCCAGCAGCCAAGAGACAGGCCCCTACGAGCAGTACTTC.

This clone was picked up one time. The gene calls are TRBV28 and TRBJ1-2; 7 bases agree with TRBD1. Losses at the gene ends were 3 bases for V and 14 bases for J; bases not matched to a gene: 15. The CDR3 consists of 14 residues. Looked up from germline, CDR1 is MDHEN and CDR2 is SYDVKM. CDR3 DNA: TGTGCCAGCAGTTTCCAAATTCCAGGGGTACAGGGGACCTTC. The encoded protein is CASSFQIPGVQGTF.

As DNA, the CDR3 is TGTGCCGATGTTGCGGGGGTGCCCCAGCATTTT. As protein: CADVAGVPQHF. V is TRBV19 and J is TRBJ1-5; tentatively, D is TRBD1 (5 bases). Trimming removed 11 bases from V and 9 bases from J, with 14 bases in between. The germline CDR1 and CDR2 sequences are LNHDA and SQIVND (reference sequence). The CDR3 has 11 amino acids.

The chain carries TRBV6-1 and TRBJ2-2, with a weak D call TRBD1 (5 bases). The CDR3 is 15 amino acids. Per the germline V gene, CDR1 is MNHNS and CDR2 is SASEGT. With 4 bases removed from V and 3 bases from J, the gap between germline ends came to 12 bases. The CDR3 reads CASSVSGADTGELFF. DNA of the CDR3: TGTGCCAGCAGTGTAAGTGGGGCAGACACCGGGGAGCTGTTTTTT.

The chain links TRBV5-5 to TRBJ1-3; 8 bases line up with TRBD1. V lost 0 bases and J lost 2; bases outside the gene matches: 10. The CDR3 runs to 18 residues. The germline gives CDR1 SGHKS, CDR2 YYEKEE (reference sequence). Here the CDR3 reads CASSLEAFGQGAGNTIYF. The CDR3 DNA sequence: TGTGCCAGCAGCTTGGAGGCTTTTGGACAGGGAGCTGGAAACACCATATATTTT.

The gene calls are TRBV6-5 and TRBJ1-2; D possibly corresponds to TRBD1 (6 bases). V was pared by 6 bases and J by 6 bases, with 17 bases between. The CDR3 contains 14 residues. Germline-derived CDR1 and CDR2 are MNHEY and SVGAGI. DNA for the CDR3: TGTGCCAGCAGACGCCCCGACAGGACAAATGGCTACACCTTC. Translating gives CASRRPDRTNGYTF.

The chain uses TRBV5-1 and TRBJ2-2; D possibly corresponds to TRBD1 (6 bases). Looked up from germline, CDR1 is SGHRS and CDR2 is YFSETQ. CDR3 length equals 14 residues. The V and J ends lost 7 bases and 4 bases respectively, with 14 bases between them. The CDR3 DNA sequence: TGCGCCAGCGAACAGGGATATTCCACCGGGGAGCTGTTTTTT. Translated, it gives CASEQGYSTGELFF. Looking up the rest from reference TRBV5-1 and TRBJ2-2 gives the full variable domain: KAGVTQTPRYLIKTRGQQVTLSCSPISGHRSVSWYQQTPGQGLQFLFEYFSETQRNKGNFPGRFSGRQFSNSRSEMNVSTLELGDSALYLCASEQGYSTGELFFGEGSRLTVL.

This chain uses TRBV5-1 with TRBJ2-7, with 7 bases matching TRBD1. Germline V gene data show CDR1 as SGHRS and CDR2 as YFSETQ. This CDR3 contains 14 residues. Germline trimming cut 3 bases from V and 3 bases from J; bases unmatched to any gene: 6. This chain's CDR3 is CASSSTGEIYEQYF. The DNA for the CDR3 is TGCGCCAGCAGCTCAACAGGGGAAATCTACGAGCAGTACTTC.

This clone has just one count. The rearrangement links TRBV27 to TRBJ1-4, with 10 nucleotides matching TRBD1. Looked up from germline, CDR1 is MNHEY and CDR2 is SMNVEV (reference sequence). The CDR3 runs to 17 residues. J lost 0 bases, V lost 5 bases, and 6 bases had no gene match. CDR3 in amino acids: CASSAGQGDATNEKLFF. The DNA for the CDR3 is TGTGCCAGCAGTGCCGGACAGGGGGATGCAACTAATGAAAAACTGTTTTTT.

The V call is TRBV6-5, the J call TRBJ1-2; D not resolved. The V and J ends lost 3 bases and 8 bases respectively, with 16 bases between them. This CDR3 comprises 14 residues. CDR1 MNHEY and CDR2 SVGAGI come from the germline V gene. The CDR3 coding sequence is TGTGCCAGCAGTTATTCCCCCTCGACACGCGGCTACACCTTC. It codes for CASSYSPSTRGYTF.

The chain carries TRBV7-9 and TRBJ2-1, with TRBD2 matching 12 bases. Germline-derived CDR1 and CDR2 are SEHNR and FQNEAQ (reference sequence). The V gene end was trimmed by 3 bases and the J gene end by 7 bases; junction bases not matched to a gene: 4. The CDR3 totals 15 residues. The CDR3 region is CASSFTSGGLNEQFF. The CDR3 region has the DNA TGTGCCAGCAGCTTTACTAGCGGGGGGCTGAATGAGCAGTTCTTC.

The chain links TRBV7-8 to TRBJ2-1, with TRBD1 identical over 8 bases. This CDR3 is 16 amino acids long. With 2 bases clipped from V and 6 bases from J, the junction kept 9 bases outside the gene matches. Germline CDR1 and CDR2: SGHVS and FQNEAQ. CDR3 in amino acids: CASSLFGRGRFNEQFF. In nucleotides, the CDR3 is TGTGCCAGCAGCTTATTCGGCAGGGGGCGGTTCAATGAGCAGTTCTTC.

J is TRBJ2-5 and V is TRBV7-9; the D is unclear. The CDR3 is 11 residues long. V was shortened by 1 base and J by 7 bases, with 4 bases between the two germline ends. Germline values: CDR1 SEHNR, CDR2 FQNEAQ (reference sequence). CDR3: CASSLGATQYF. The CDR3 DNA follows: TGTGCCAGCAGCTTAGGGGCGACCCAGTACTTC.

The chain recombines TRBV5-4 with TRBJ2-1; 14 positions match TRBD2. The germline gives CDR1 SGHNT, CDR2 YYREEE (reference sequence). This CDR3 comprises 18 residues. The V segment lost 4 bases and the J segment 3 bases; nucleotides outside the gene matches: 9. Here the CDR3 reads CASSPPGLAGVGYNEQFF. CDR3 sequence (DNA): TGTGCCAGCAGCCCACCGGGACTAGCGGGAGTAGGCTACAATGAGCAGTTCTTC.

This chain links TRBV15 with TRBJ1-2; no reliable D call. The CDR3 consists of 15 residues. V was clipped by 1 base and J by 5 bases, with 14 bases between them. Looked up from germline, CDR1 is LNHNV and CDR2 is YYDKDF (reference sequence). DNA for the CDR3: TGTGCCACCAGCAGAGCCGCACCCGGGGAGTATGGCTACACCTTC. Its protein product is CATSRAAPGEYGYTF.

CDR3 in amino acids: CASSRLDRESDTQYF. CDR3 sequence (DNA): TGTGCCAGCAGTAGACTAGACCGTGAATCAGATACGCAGTATTTT. The rearrangement links TRBV28 to TRBJ2-3; TRBD2 might be the D (6 bases). The ends were cut back, 5 bases at V and 4 bases at J, with 16 bases in the middle. Germline CDR1 and CDR2: MDHEN and SYDVKM. CDR3 length equals 15 residues.

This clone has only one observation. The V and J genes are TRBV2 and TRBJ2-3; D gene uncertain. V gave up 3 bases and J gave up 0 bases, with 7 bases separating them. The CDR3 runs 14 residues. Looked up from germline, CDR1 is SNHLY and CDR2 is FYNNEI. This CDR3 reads CASSDSPSTDTQYF. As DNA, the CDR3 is TGTGCCAGCAGTGATTCTCCTAGCACAGATACGCAGTATTTT.